Listed below are T cell receptor beta chains from one sample, sequenced in a study of persistence of HIV-infected CD4 T cells. Their target antigens are unknown. The assay was immunoSEQ multiplex PCR, and TCRdb's table has in-frame clones only and misses some. In the table there are about 20,000 clones, over 55% of which are singletons. The sample in question was CD4+ T cells sorted from PBMCs after 18-hour stimulation, obtained from a patient who received antiretroviral therapy. Receptor source: an adult woman with HIV who was CMV-seropositive. Both conserved end residues are part of each CDR3. D genes are given only for firm matches. Only part of the rows carry a size: once, few, many, or a class if the clone is expanded.

CDR3 protein,CDR3 DNA,D gene,V gene,clone size,J gene
CASRRPRGAAGELFF,TGTGCCAGCAGGCGGCCGAGAGGAGCTGCCGGGGAGCTGTTTTTT,NA,TRBV6-5,NA,TRBJ2-2
CASSVDRGLNTGELFF,TGTGCCAGCAGCGTCGACAGGGGGTTGAACACCGGGGAGCTGTTTTTT,TRBD1,TRBV13,once,TRBJ2-2
CAWSRVIAAYGYTF,TGTGCCTGGAGTAGGGTAATCGCAGCCTATGGCTACACCTTC,NA,TRBV30,NA,TRBJ1-2
CATSDFRSGESSYEQYF,TGTGCCACCAGTGATTTTCGTAGCGGGGAAAGCTCCTACGAGCAGTACTTC,TRBD2,TRBV24-1,NA,TRBJ2-7
CASSYRGGANEQYF,TGTGCCAGCAGTTACAGGGGTGGGGCTAACGAGCAGTACTTC,NA,TRBV6-5,NA,TRBJ2-7
CASSRDLGYEQYF,TGTGCCAGCAGCCGGGATTTGGGCTACGAGCAGTACTTC,NA,TRBV6-5,NA,TRBJ2-7
CASSGGWVTNEKLFF,TGTGCCAGCAGCGGGGGCTGGGTAACTAATGAAAAACTGTTTTTT,NA,TRBV9,NA,TRBJ1-4
CASSFWGLGYGYTF,TGTGCCAGCAGCTTTTGGGGGCTGGGCTATGGCTACACCTTC,NA,TRBV5-4,NA,TRBJ1-2
CASSVARGQGEAFF,TGTGCCAGCAGCGTAGCCAGGGGGCAAGGTGAAGCTTTCTTT,TRBD1,TRBV7-3,NA,TRBJ1-1
CASSLGLAGRDTQYF,TGCGCCAGCAGCTTGGGACTAGCGGGGCGAGATACGCAGTATTTT,TRBD2,TRBV5-1,few,TRBJ2-3